These T cell receptor beta chains were read from a single sample in a study of T cells in Graves' hyperthyroidism and ophthalmopathy. TCRdb re-called the multiplex PCR reads with MiXCR, one entry per CDR3 protein. The data contain 250,000 to 300,000 distinct CDR3 sequences, roughly an eighth of them seen just once; the ten biggest clones take up less than 8%. The sample consisted of blood. These receptors were collected from a woman aged 40-49 years with Graves' hyperthyroidism. Each CDR3 is given with its conserved first and last residue. Each record gives: D gene, J gene, V gene, clone size, CDR3 protein, CDR3 DNA. The D gene is left open where the match is weak. Clone size appears in some rows only: once, few, many, or a class for an expanded clone.

TRBD1,TRBJ1-1,TRBV7-2,many,CASSTGTDITEAFF,TGTGCCAGCAGCACCGGGACAGATATCACTGAAGCTTTCTTT
.,TRBJ1-4,TRBV5-5,many,CASSPRGQVGEKLFF,TGTGCCAGCAGCCCAAGGGGACAAGTCGGCGAAAAACTGTTTTTT
.,TRBJ2-7,TRBV4-1,many,CASSQDGLVSYEQYF,TGCGCCAGCAGCCAAGATGGCCTAGTCTCCTACGAGCAGTACTTC
TRBD2,TRBJ2-4,TRBV2,many,CASSEMTSMDIQYF,TGTGCCAGCAGTGAAATGACTAGCATGGACATTCAGTACTTC
.,TRBJ1-4,TRBV7-8,many,CASSLPGHRSQATNEKLFF,TGTGCCAGCAGCTTACCAGGTCACCGGTCCCAAGCAACTAATGAAAAACTGTTTTTT
.,TRBJ2-3,TRBV11-2,many,CASSSTTGFTDTQYF,TGTGCCAGCAGCTCAACTACAGGGTTCACAGATACGCAGTATTTT
.,TRBJ1-6,TRBV7-2,many,CASSLVHYNSPLHF,TGTGCCAGCAGCTTAGTACACTATAATTCACCCCTCCACTTT
.,TRBJ2-1,TRBV20-1,many,CSARGDGNGEGGQFF,TGCAGTGCTAGGGGGGACGGCAATGGTGAGGGAGGGCAGTTCTTC
TRBD1,TRBJ1-2,TRBV2,many,CASKVFPGQGEYGYTF,TGTGCCAGCAAGGTTTTTCCGGGACAGGGTGAATATGGCTACACCTTC
TRBD2,TRBJ2-5,TRBV20-1,.,CSARVGGRETQYF,TGCAGTGCTAGAGTGGGGGGGAGGGAGACCCAGTACTTC
TRBD2,TRBJ2-1,TRBV12-3/TRBV12-4,.,CASRPPSGGPYNEQFF,TGTGCCAGCAGGCCCCCTAGCGGGGGTCCCTACAATGAGCAGTTCTTC
TRBD1,TRBJ2-7,TRBV20-1,.,CSAAKTGASYEQYF,TGCAGTGCGGCAAAGACAGGGGCAAGCTACGAGCAGTACTTC
TRBD2,TRBJ2-3,TRBV12-3/TRBV12-4,many,CASRATTSGMADTQYF,TGTGCCAGCAGAGCTACGACTAGCGGGATGGCAGATACGCAGTATTTT
TRBD2,TRBJ2-3,TRBV28,many,CATLATSGSGSTDTQYF,TGTGCCACCTTGGCTACTAGCGGGAGCGGGAGCACAGATACGCAGTATTTT
TRBD1,TRBJ1-2,TRBV5-6,few,CASGYGTGLGGYTF,TGTGCCAGCGGATACGGGACAGGTCTTGGCGGCTACACCTTC
TRBD2,TRBJ2-5,TRBV29-1,many,CSVDLPSGAQETQYF,TGCAGCGTTGATTTGCCTAGCGGTGCCCAAGAGACCCAGTACTTC
.,TRBJ1-1,TRBV27,many,CASKPYRERTEAFF,TGTGCCAGCAAACCATACAGGGAAAGGACTGAAGCTTTCTTT
.,TRBJ2-1,TRBV2,many,CASTLDSYNEQFF,TGTGCCAGCACGCTAGACTCCTACAATGAGCAGTTCTTC
.,TRBJ2-1,TRBV24-1,few,CATSDHGTRIVDEQFF,TGTGCCACCAGTGATCACGGGACACGGATCGTGGATGAGCAGTTCTTC
TRBD2,TRBJ2-7,TRBV20-1,many,CSAPASGTLEQYF,TGCAGTGCCCCGGCTAGCGGGACCTTAGAGCAGTACTTC
.,TRBJ1-2,TRBV12-3/TRBV12-4,.,CASRFTGTSNYGYTF,TGTGCCAGCAGATTTACAGGGACGTCCAACTATGGCTACACCTTC
TRBD1,TRBJ2-7,TRBV12-3/TRBV12-4,many,CASPNRPVKTGYYEQYF,TGTGCCAGCCCCAACCGGCCTGTGAAGACAGGGTACTACGAGCAGTACTTC
TRBD1,TRBJ1-5,TRBV7-9,many,CASSSQGASQPQHF,TGTGCCAGCAGCTCTCAGGGGGCTAGTCAGCCCCAGCATTTT
.,TRBJ2-4,TRBV12-3/TRBV12-4,.,CASSSGSWGNIQYF,TGTGCCAGCAGCTCTGGTAGTTGGGGAAACATTCAGTACTTC
.,TRBJ2-2,TRBV6-2/TRBV6-3,few,CASSYRGGTGELLF,TGTGCCAGCAGTTACAGGGGCGGCACCGGGGAGCTGCTTTTT
TRBD2,TRBJ2-1,TRBV20-1,few,CSATLGAGARSYNEQFF,TGCAGTGCTACCTTGGGAGCGGGAGCAAGGTCCTACAATGAGCAGTTCTTC
TRBD2,TRBJ2-3,TRBV20-1,many,CSAWSSGRFSDTQYF,TGCAGTGCTTGGTCTAGCGGGAGATTCTCGGATACGCAGTATTTT
TRBD1,TRBJ1-2,TRBV12-3/TRBV12-4,few,CASSSETGGGYGYTF,TGTGCCAGCAGTTCGGAGACAGGGGGCGGGTATGGCTACACCTTC
.,TRBJ2-7,TRBV5-1,many,CASTTGGGEQYF,TGCGCCAGCACTACAGGGGGGGGCGAGCAGTACTTC
.,TRBJ2-3,TRBV28,many,CASSSPPATDTQYF,TGTGCCAGCAGTTCCCCCCCGGCGACAGATACGCAGTATTTT
.,TRBJ2-5,TRBV12-3/TRBV12-4,many,CASSLEERSLEETQYF,TGTGCCAGCAGTTTAGAAGAGCGGAGTCTCGAAGAGACCCAGTACTTC
.,TRBJ2-7,TRBV28,.,CASRSTRDSYEQYF,TGTGCCAGCCGATCAACCAGAGACTCCTACGAGCAGTACTTC
.,TRBJ2-2,TRBV18,few,CASSPGSSDGAGELFF,TGTGCCAGCTCACCAGGGTCGAGTGACGGCGCCGGGGAGCTGTTTTTT
TRBD2,TRBJ2-3,TRBV15,many,CATGLAGVRDTQYF,TGTGCCACCGGGCTAGCGGGAGTCAGAGATACGCAGTATTTT
TRBD2,TRBJ2-1,TRBV7-2,many,CASSRTSAYNEQFF,TGTGCCAGCAGCCGGACTAGCGCCTACAATGAGCAGTTCTTC
TRBD2,TRBJ2-1,TRBV11-3,many,CASSGLAGVISEQFF,TGTGCCAGCAGCGGACTAGCGGGAGTAATTAGTGAGCAGTTCTTC
TRBD2,TRBJ2-3,TRBV7-9,.,CASSLDRSSGMNTDTQYF,TGTGCCAGCAGCTTAGATAGGTCGAGCGGGATGAACACAGATACGCAGTATTTT
TRBD2,TRBJ2-1,TRBV24-1,.,CATSGTWGLAGPSPGPYNEQFF,TGTGCCACCAGTGGGACCTGGGGACTAGCGGGCCCTTCACCCGGGCCCTACAATGAGCAGTTCTTC
.,TRBJ1-4,TRBV27,many,CASSRRDNNNEKLFF,TGTGCCAGCTCTAGACGGGACAATAATAATGAAAAACTGTTTTTT
TRBD2,TRBJ2-4,TRBV20-1,few,CSARGGLAGIKNIQYF,TGCAGTGCTAGAGGAGGACTAGCGGGAATCAAAAACATTCAGTACTTC
TRBD2,TRBJ2-5,TRBV6-2/TRBV6-3,many,CASRTGLAGVVVQYF,TGTGCCAGCAGAACCGGACTAGCGGGAGTGGTTGTCCAGTACTTC
.,TRBJ1-1,TRBV3-1,many,CASSQERVNTEAFF,TGTGCCAGCAGCCAAGAGAGGGTGAACACTGAAGCTTTCTTT
TRBD2,TRBJ2-1,TRBV7-2,many,CASSYTSGGNEQFF,TGTGCCAGCAGCTATACTAGCGGCGGGAATGAGCAGTTCTTC
.,TRBJ2-5,TRBV2,many,CASSVDGSTQYF,TGTGCCAGCAGTGTTGACGGGTCGACCCAGTACTTC
TRBD1,TRBJ2-7,TRBV20-1,few,CSARGEERQGSYEQYF,TGCAGTGCTAGGGGTGAGGAGCGACAGGGATCCTACGAGCAGTACTTC
.,TRBJ2-7,TRBV5-1,.,CASSLGGPKAAEQYF,TGCGCCAGCAGCTTGGGAGGACCTAAAGCTGCCGAGCAGTACTTC
TRBD1,TRBJ1-5,TRBV6-9,.,CASSYRTGGLRMPQHF,TGTGCCAGCAGTTACCGGACAGGGGGCCTCAGGATGCCCCAGCATTTT
.,TRBJ2-2,TRBV20-1,few,CSARRLVGGELFF,TGCAGTGCTAGGAGGCTAGTAGGCGGGGAGCTGTTTTTT
TRBD2,TRBJ2-1,TRBV13,many,CASSLEAGGPYNEQFF,TGTGCCAGCAGCTTAGAGGCGGGAGGGCCCTACAATGAGCAGTTCTTC
TRBD1,TRBJ2-7,TRBV5-1,many,CASSLVGQGYEQYF,TGCGCCAGCAGCTTGGTGGGACAGGGCTACGAGCAGTACTTC
.,TRBJ2-7,TRBV9,.,CASSVGELYEQYF,TGTGCCAGCAGCGTAGGAGAGCTATACGAGCAGTACTTC
TRBD1,TRBJ1-5,TRBV6-2/TRBV6-3,many,CASSAGTAYRQPQHF,TGTGCCAGCAGTGCCGGGACAGCGTACCGGCAGCCCCAGCATTTT
.,TRBJ1-5,TRBV28,many,CASSLGGGQGSQPQHF,TGTGCCAGCAGTTTAGGGGGGGGGCAGGGGAGTCAGCCCCAGCATTTT
TRBD2,TRBJ2-7,TRBV20-1,many,CSAYISGSSYEQYF,TGCAGTGCTTACATTAGCGGGAGCTCCTACGAGCAGTACTTC
.,TRBJ2-3,TRBV27,few,CASRGRGTPDTQYF,TGTGCCAGCAGGGGGCGGGGCACCCCAGATACGCAGTATTTT
.,TRBJ1-2,TRBV12-3/TRBV12-4,many,CASSSRGSGYYGYTF,TGTGCCAGCAGTTCCCGGGGCTCGGGGTACTATGGCTACACCTTC
.,TRBJ1-3,TRBV6-1,few,CASSLGAGNTIYF,TGTGCCAGCAGTCTGGGAGCTGGAAACACCATATATTTT